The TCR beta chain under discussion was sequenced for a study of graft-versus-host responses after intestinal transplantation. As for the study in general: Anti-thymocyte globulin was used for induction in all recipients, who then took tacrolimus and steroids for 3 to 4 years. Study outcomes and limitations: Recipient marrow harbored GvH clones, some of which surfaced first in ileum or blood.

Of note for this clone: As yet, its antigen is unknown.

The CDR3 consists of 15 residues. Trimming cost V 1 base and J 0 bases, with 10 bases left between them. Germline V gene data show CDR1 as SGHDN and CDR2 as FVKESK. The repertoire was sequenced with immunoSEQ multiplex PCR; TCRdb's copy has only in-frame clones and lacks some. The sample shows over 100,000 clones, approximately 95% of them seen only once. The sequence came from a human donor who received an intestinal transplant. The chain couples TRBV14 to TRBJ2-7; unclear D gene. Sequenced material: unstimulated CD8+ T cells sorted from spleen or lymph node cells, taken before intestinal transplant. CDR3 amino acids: CASSQGWYSSYEQYF. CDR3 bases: TGTGCCAGCAGCCAAGGGTGGTACAGCTCCTACGAGCAGTACTTC.